The TCR beta chain described here comes from a study of blood T cell repertoires in COVID-19. For the study at large: Both acute and convalescent COVID-19 samples were obtained from the United States, Italy and Spain.

Here immunoSEQ multiplex PCR was the method, and the copy in TCRdb shows in-frame clones only, minus some. The sample gives 650,000 to 800,000 clones, more than 80% of which show up once; roughly 0.26% is in the top ten. V was cut by 0 bases and J by 1 base, with 12 bases left in between. The length of the CDR3 is 16 residues. Germline CDR1 is SGDLS and CDR2 is YYNGEE. The sample taken for sequencing was peripheral blood. The sequence derives from a young woman with acute or convalescent COVID-19. The chain joins TRBV9 to TRBJ2-3; possible D gene TRBD1, 6 bases. CDR3 in amino acids: CASSVVSGAGTDTQYF. The DNA of the CDR3 is TGTGCCAGCAGCGTAGTGTCAGGGGCTGGCACAGATACGCAGTATTTT. The variable domain in full, with the rest retrieved from reference TRBV9 and TRBJ2-3, is DSGVTQTPKHLITATGQRVTLRCSPRSGDLSVYWYQQSLDQGLQFLIQYYNGEERAKGNILERFSAQQFPDLHSELNLSSLELGDSALYFCASSVVSGAGTDTQYFGPGTRLTVL.